The 2 T cell receptor beta chains below were found in one sample sequenced in a study of graft-versus-host responses after intestinal transplantation. This table comes from immunoSEQ multiplex PCR, and its TCRdb copy is limited to in-frame clones, with some not included. Found here are approximately 130,000 clones, more than 90% of them singletons; the top ten hold around 0.16%. Their recognized antigens are unknown. Sample: unstimulated CD4+ T cells sorted from spleen or lymph node cells, taken before intestinal transplant. The source of these receptors is a human donor who received an intestinal transplant.

The chain is built from TRBV19 and TRBJ2-2, with D perhaps matching TRBD1 (5 bases). The CDR3 spans 12 residues. The germline V gene has CDR1 LNHDA and CDR2 SQIVND (reference sequence). The V and J ends lost 7 bases and 5 bases respectively, with 8 bases between them. The CDR3: CASNTGTGELFF. The DNA of the CDR3 is TGTGCCAGTAACACAGGTACCGGGGAGCTGTTTTTT.

The chain joins TRBV14 to TRBJ1-2; 7 bases align to TRBD1. The germline V gene has CDR1 SGHDN and CDR2 FVKESK. The CDR3 has 12 residues. J was trimmed by 7 bases and V by 5 bases; bases with no gene match: 4. The CDR3 DNA reads TGTGCCAGCAGCGCCGACAGGGTTGGCTACACCTTC. As protein: CASSADRVGYTF.